Described below is a single T cell receptor beta chain sequence and its context. Germline V lookup: CDR1 MDHEN, CDR2 SYDVKM. V was pared by 5 bases and J by 10 bases, with 14 bases between. This CDR3 has 12 residues. Original data processing: Reference gene primer amplification gave nucleated cell count estimates. Sequencing was performed with immunoSEQ multiplex PCR; in TCRdb, only in-frame clones are kept and a portion is missing. The V and J calls and clone size were taken over from that table, and D and trimming were inferred from the DNA. The sample yields under 50,000 clones, about four fifths seen once. The data belong to a study of blood T cell repertoires in COVID-19. In the study overall: The origin of the acute and convalescent COVID-19 samples was the United States, Italy and Spain.

Sequencing was carried out using peripheral blood. This chain connects TRBV28 to TRBJ2-5; D gene ambiguous. This sequence originates from a man aged 65 to 85 with acute or convalescent COVID-19. CDR3 in DNA: TGTGCCAGCAGTGAGGTATGGGTGGTCCAGTACTTC. It specifies CASSEVWVVQYF. Drawing the rest from reference TRBV28 and TRBJ2-5, the complete variable domain is DVKVTQSSRYLVKRTGEKVFLECVQDMDHENMFWYRQDPGLGLRLIYFSYDVKMKEKGDIPEGYSVSREKKERFSLILESASTNQTSMYLCASSEVWVVQYFGPGTRLLVL.